Below are 25 T cell receptor beta chains sequenced from a single sample in a study of molecular identifiers for immune sequencing clone quantification. TCRdb re-derived calls from the PCR reads in MiXCR, one entry per CDR3 protein. Among some 97,000 distinct CDR3 sequences listed, 36% were seen once. What was sequenced was naive CD8+ T cells from blood, with Jurkat cell RNA spiked in. Subset indicated: FACS-sorted CD8+CD4-CCR7+CD45RA+ naive T cells. The receptor source for this set is a human donor in good health. Some libraries in this study had Jurkat cell RNA spiked in.

There are a few counts of this clonotype. V is TRBV19 and J is TRBJ1-1; D perhaps matches TRBD1 (5 bases). V was trimmed by 3 bases and J by 4 bases, leaving 9 bases between them. Germline lookup yields CDR1 LNHDA and CDR2 SQIVND (reference sequence). The CDR3 contains 13 residues. CDR3 protein: CASSMGVGTEAFF. DNA of the CDR3: TGTGCCAGTAGTATGGGGGTCGGCACTGAAGCTTTCTTT.

About this clonotype itself: A much larger clone lies one base from this, so it may be a read error. V usage is TRBV4-2 and J usage is TRBJ2-7; D is undetermined. This CDR3 has 13 amino acids. From germline, CDR1 is LGHNA and CDR2 YNFKEQ. The CDR3 sequence: CASRQGPGYEQYF. CDR3 bases: TGTGCCAGCCGCCAAGGTCCCGGCTACGAGCAGTACTTC.

This clonotype appeared once. One junction end does not reproduce the germline sequence, and a read error may be involved. The chain joins TRBV12-3 or TRBV12-4 to TRBJ2-1, with a tentative D call TRBD2 (6 bases). CDR3 size: 14 residues. The CDR3 loop is CASRRAGMNNEQVF. CDR3 sequence (DNA): TGTGCCAGCAGGCGGGCGGGAATGAACAATGAGCAGGTCTTC.

The CDR3: CASSLIIGADTQYF. The CDR3 DNA follows: TGTGCCAGCAGCTTGATTATCGGGGCAGATACGCAGTATTTT. This chain joins TRBV7-2 and TRBJ2-3, with TRBD2 as a possible D gene (5 bases). The CDR3 spans 14 residues. The ends were cut back, 3 bases at V and 4 bases at J, with 11 bases in the middle. Germline V gene lookup returns CDR1 SGHTA and CDR2 FQGNSA.

The V gene is TRBV4-3, the J gene TRBJ2-1; a possible D gene is TRBD2 (7 bases). V lost 5 bases and J lost 5, with 16 bases in between. The CDR3 has 15 residues. Germline lookup yields CDR1 LGHNA and CDR2 YSLEER. The CDR3 DNA follows: TGCGCCAGCAGCGGGGGGGGCGGGAACCACAATGAGCAGTTCTTC. Translated, it gives CASSGGGGNHNEQFF.

This clonotype was seen a few times. The genes are TRBV29-1 and TRBJ2-2, with 13 bases matching TRBD2. Germline assignment: CDR1 SQVTM and CDR2 ANQGSEA. There are 16 residues in the CDR3. V shed 7 bases, J shed 0 bases, and the junction held 5 bases outside the gene matches. The CDR3 coding sequence is TGCAGCGCCTTGACTAGCGGGAGGACGAACACCGGGGAGCTGTTTTTT. It encodes CSALTSGRTNTGELFF.

This clonotype turned up a few times. The chain is built from TRBV12-3 or TRBV12-4 and TRBJ2-7, with D unclear. There are 15 residues in the CDR3. V was cut by 3 bases and J by 4 bases, with 16 bases left in between. The CDR3: CASSFAPDAAYEQYF. CDR3 DNA sequence: TGTGCCAGCAGTTTCGCCCCGGACGCCGCATACGAGCAGTACTTC.

This clonotype was observed at least ten times. The V and J genes are TRBV7-9 and TRBJ2-3, with D unclear. The V and J ends lost 4 bases and 2 bases respectively, with 22 bases between them. CDR1 and CDR2 from the germline V gene are SEHNR and FQNEAQ (reference sequence). The CDR3 loop spans 18 amino acids. The CDR3 region has the DNA TGTGCCAGCAGCTCTTACCCCTCCCCAGCGCCTGTCACAGATACGCAGTATTTT. It encodes CASSSYPSPAPVTDTQYF.

Ten or more counts support this clonotype. The gene calls are TRBV5-4 and TRBJ2-2; D remains ambiguous. Germline CDR1 reads SGHNT; CDR2 reads YYREEE (reference sequence). The CDR3 has 17 amino acids. Trimming left V 0 bases short and J 2 bases short, with 14 bases between. In nucleotides, the CDR3 is TGTGCCAGCAGCTTGGGTCCAGGAAGACTTAACACCGGGGAGCTGTTTTTT. Translating it yields CASSLGPGRLNTGELFF.

This clonotype was detected many times. The rearrangement uses TRBV6-5 and TRBJ2-3; D unclear. This CDR3 is 15 amino acids long. V was pared by 5 bases and J by 3 bases, with 15 bases between. Germline values: CDR1 MNHEY, CDR2 SVGAGI. CDR3 in amino acids: CASSTFRVETDTQYF. For the CDR3, the DNA is TGTGCCAGCAGTACATTTAGGGTTGAGACAGATACGCAGTATTTT.

Only one count was recorded for this clonotype. The genes are TRBV11-2 and TRBJ2-1; maybe TRBD1 (6 bases). The germline V and J ends were trimmed by 5 bases and 12 bases, with 17 bases remaining between them. Per germline, CDR1 SGHAT and CDR2 FQNNGV. This CDR3 is 13 amino acids long. CDR3 protein: CASSPQGNQAQFF. In DNA, the CDR3 is TGTGCCAGCAGCCCCCAGGGGAACCAGGCGCAGTTCTTC.

The chain carries TRBV6-6 and TRBJ1-3; D uncertain. Trimming stripped 2 bases from V and 2 bases from J, with 7 bases between. In germline, CDR1 is MNHNY, CDR2 SVGAGI (reference sequence). CDR3 size: 14 residues. CDR3 residues: CASSYAVAGNTIYF. For the CDR3, the DNA is TGTGCCAGCAGTTACGCGGTGGCTGGAAACACCATATATTTT.

This clonotype was picked up many times. J is TRBJ2-7 and V is TRBV28; D not certain. Trimming removed 2 bases from V and 0 bases from J, with 8 bases in between. Per the germline V gene, CDR1 is MDHEN and CDR2 is SYDVKM. The CDR3 totals 14 residues. The CDR3 sequence is CASSLQGISYEQYF. The CDR3 DNA sequence: TGTGCCAGCAGTTTACAAGGGATCTCCTACGAGCAGTACTTC.

Only one count was recorded for this clonotype. A much larger clone lies a single base off, so this may be a read error. The rearrangement joins TRBV7-2 to TRBJ2-7; D is possibly TRBD2 (5 bases). The J call may be mistaken, given a closer DNA end match to TRBJ2-1. Germline CDR1 SGHTA, CDR2 FQGNSA. The CDR3 is 13 amino acids. Written as DNA, the CDR3 is TGTGCCAGCAGCTCCGAGGGATCCTACGAGCAGTTCTTC. It translates to CASSSEGSYEQFF.

This sequence joins TRBV28 and TRBJ1-2; D may be TRBD1 (5 bases). The germline V and J ends were trimmed by 6 bases and 2 bases, with 10 bases remaining between them. CDR1 and CDR2 from the germline V gene are MDHEN and SYDVKM. The CDR3 has 13 amino acids. CDR3 in amino acids: CASRRDGNYGYTF. The CDR3 DNA is TGTGCCAGCAGGCGGGACGGAAACTATGGCTACACCTTC.

This clonotype occurred a few times. The V gene is TRBV28, the J gene TRBJ2-7, with D tentatively TRBD2 (5 bases). The germline gives CDR1 MDHEN, CDR2 SYDVKM. The V end lost 3 bases, the J end lost 4 bases, and 19 bases lay between the germline ends. CDR3 length equals 16 residues. The CDR3, as DNA: TGTGCCAGCAGTTTCCCCGGGGAAATGGCCAGTTACGAGCAGTACTTC. It is translated as CASSFPGEMASYEQYF.

This chain uses TRBV5-5 with TRBJ2-6, with D uncertain. There are 16 residues in the CDR3. Germline CDR1 reads SGHKS; CDR2 reads YYEKEE (reference sequence). V gave up 7 bases and J gave up 13 bases, with 27 bases separating them. CDR3 region: CASGRLDGPGSRVLTF. DNA for the CDR3: TGTGCCAGCGGCCGGCTGGACGGGCCAGGATCGAGGGTCCTGACTTTC.

This clonotype occurred many times. The rearrangement joins TRBV12-3 or TRBV12-4 to TRBJ2-3; TRBD1 agrees at 8 bases. The CDR3 length is 16 residues. Trimming took 10 bases from V and 2 from J; bases not matched to a gene: 14. The CDR3 nucleotides are TGTGCCATCTCGACTCAGGGGGCCTGGGACACAGATACGCAGTATTTT. This translates into CAISTQGAWDTDTQYF.

A note on this clonotype: At one end the junction does not follow the germline gene, possibly because of a read error. This rearrangement joins TRBV12-3 or TRBV12-4 to TRBJ2-4; D may be TRBD1 or TRBD2 (5 bases each). The CDR3 runs 14 residues. The CDR3 coding sequence is TGTGCGAGCAGTATCCGGGACGGGCCGAACATTCAGTACTTC. Its protein is CASSIRDGPNIQYF.

This clonotype was counted a few times. This chain uses TRBV27 with TRBJ2-3; D is undetermined. Germline CDR1 MNHEY, CDR2 SMNVEV (reference sequence). The length of the CDR3 is 12 residues. V lost 6 bases to trimming and J lost 2 bases, with 6 bases between them. The CDR3 region has the DNA TGTGCCAGCAGACCTAACACAGATACGCAGTATTTT. This sequence encodes CASRPNTDTQYF.

This clonotype was detected a few times. A much larger clone lies a single base off, so this may be a read error. The chain links TRBV7-2 to TRBJ2-1; D unclear. This CDR3 has 10 amino acids. Per germline, CDR1 SGHTA and CDR2 FQGNSA. The CDR3 loop is CASNLNEQFF. Here the CDR3 DNA reads TGTGCCAGCAACTTAAATGAGCAGTTCTTC.

This clonotype was found a few times. The rearrangement links TRBV6-6 to TRBJ2-7; D gene unclear. The CDR3 is made up of 14 amino acids. Trimming removed 0 bases at V and 6 bases at J, with 12 bases between. Per germline, CDR1 MNHNY and CDR2 SVGAGI (reference sequence). CDR3 sequence reads: CASSYSAPRGEQYF. For the CDR3, the DNA is TGTGCCAGCAGTTACTCCGCCCCCCGAGGCGAGCAGTACTTC.

As for this clonotype: A much more abundant neighbour one base away suggests this may be a read error. This chain joins TRBV6-2 or TRBV6-3 and TRBJ2-2, with no clear D. With 3 bases removed from V and 7 bases from J, the gap between germline ends came to 9 bases. Germline CDR1 reads MNHEY; CDR2 reads SVGEGT. This CDR3 spans 13 amino acids. CDR3 nucleotide sequence: TGTGCCAGCAGTTATCTATGGAACGGGGAGCTGTTTTTT. This gives the protein CASSYLWNGELFF.

There are a few counts of this clonotype. The V gene is TRBV11-2, the J gene TRBJ1-2, with TRBD1 matching over 9 bases. The V gene's germline CDR1 is SGHAT and CDR2 FQNNGV. V shed 3 bases, J shed 3 bases, and the junction held 2 bases outside the gene matches. This CDR3 comprises 14 residues. CDR3 bases: TGTGCCAGCAGCTTGGGACAGGGAGACTATGGCTACACCTTC. Protein: CASSLGQGDYGYTF.

V gene TRBV28 combines with J gene TRBJ2-7; D is perhaps TRBD1 (5 bases). CDR1 is MDHEN and CDR2 is SYDVKM in the germline V gene. The CDR3 covers 13 residues. The V and J ends lost 6 bases and 2 bases respectively, with 11 bases between them. The CDR3 reads CASRSTEAYEQYF. CDR3 bases: TGTGCCAGCAGATCGACAGAAGCCTACGAGCAGTACTTC.